This TCR beta chain was captured by sequencing in a study of blood T cell repertoires in COVID-19. Study summary: The samples span acute and convalescent COVID-19 from the United States, Italy and Spain. From T cells, B-cell-depleted T cells, or PBMCs came the material, which was cDNA or gDNA.

In the authors' workflow: Estimated nucleated cell counts came from reference gene primer amplification. Repertoires were generated with immunoSEQ multiplex PCR, while TCRdb's copy carries only in-frame clones and drops some. D and trimming were read from the DNA, whereas the V and J calls and clone size are those reported in that table. Of 56,000 or so clones in the sample, under 85% were seen once. Material: peripheral blood. The TCR was taken from a woman in her 70s with acute or convalescent COVID-19.

The CDR3 reads CASSSRYRTSRPNTGELFF. CDR3 in DNA: TGTGCCAGCAGCTCCCGGTACCGGACAAGCCGTCCGAACACCGGGGAGCTGTTTTTT. The chain is built from TRBV7-2 and TRBJ2-2, with D possibly matching TRBD1 (5 bases). CDR1 is SGHTA, CDR2 FQGNSA, per germline. CDR3 length: 19 residues. Trimming shortened V by 4 bases and J by 0 bases, and 21 bases separated the two germline ends.